The source of this T cell receptor (beta chain) is a study of cytomegalovirus exposure and HLA in healthy donors (dated by TCRdb to 2016 to 2017). A note on the overall study: According to an earlier analysis of several hundred of the donors, about 179 million T cells yielded 117 million unique TCR beta sequences and approximately 300 Gb of sequence data. Using immunosequencing, the study profiled T cell repertoires from some 670 subjects and related those repertoires to cytomegalovirus serostatus. Rather than using new phenotypic data, the later analysis identified candidate immune exposures from TCR beta sequences and from how often those sequences occurred across donors. A separate validation cohort of 100 to 150 different subjects was used in addition to the approximately 670-subject first cohort. Approximately 300 gigabases of sequencing data and around 80 million unique TCR sequences made up an early release that covered some 640 HLA-typed donors. The aim of the study was to test whether cataloging public T cell receptors could identify signatures of past pathogen exposure. Donor age, sex, ethnicity and CMV serostatus were compiled alongside the repertoire data. To study patterns of TCR occurrence, a later analysis re-analyzed previously published TCR beta repertoires from hundreds of donors and added high-resolution HLA genotyping. A few DR-DQ haplotypes were treated as single units for association and clustering because of strong linkage in the cohort. A later genetic analysis took genome-wide SNP genotypes for about 65% of the roughly 670 donors and used that subset as a discovery cohort. Every discovery cohort repertoire had been produced on one sequencing platform. The genetic ancestry cluster associated with self-reported Caucasian donors included about four fifths of the roughly 400 genotyped donors. An earlier analysis of 587 of the donors used high-throughput TCR beta sequencing to judge whether each TCR beta V gene segment behaved as functional or pseudogenic. HLA typing included class I and class II loci at four-digit resolution. Typing coverage varied by locus: roughly 620-640 donors for A, B, C, DRB1 and DQB1; approximately 520 for DQA1; more than 600 for DPA1; more than 450 for DPB1. The study combined high-throughput TCR immunosequencing, statistical association of individual TCRs with disease status, and machine learning to predict cytomegalovirus infection status. Among 350 to 400 genotyped donors of the cohort, an average of roughly 240,000 unique TCR beta nucleotide sequences were sequenced per donor, roughly 18% of them non-productive. Study-level results and caveats: When HLA alleles, especially DR and DQ, strongly co-occurred, TCR associations were difficult to assign to individual alleles. A further reported finding was that TCR beta sequences accurately predicted the HLA-A and HLA-B alleles for most subjects in the first cohort. This cohort had only TCR beta chains sequenced, and the lack of alpha or paired-chain data limited which features could be detected. A later analysis found that most CMV-associated TCR beta chains appeared HLA-restricted, with HLA associations seemingly driven largely by CMV exposure. The only immune exposure information available for the cohort was CMV serostatus. A later genetic analysis associated a missense DCLRE1C variant with V-gene and J-gene trimming of TCR beta chains, and an independent cohort replicated the association. A later genetic analysis reported fewer N-insertions in productive TCRs among donors in an Asian-associated ancestry cluster than the roughly 670-donor mean. The study listed 170 or so TCR beta chains as associated with cytomegalovirus. Across donors, most TCR sequences were observed very rarely, whereas some public TCRs were present in many individuals. Sequencing depth was assumed to be roughly uniform across donors in the presence/absence analyses, though that assumption may not hold. In an earlier analysis of some 500 of the donors, most TCR beta V segments were observed in productive rearrangements about 90% or about 30% of the time, broadly matching IMGT annotations. Some IMGT-functional V segments, including TRBV6-2 and TRBV6-3, could not be distinguished by the 87-base-pair reads and were therefore excluded. In a later analysis, 16,951 TCR beta sequences were associated with specific HLA alleles at a false discovery rate of 0.05. The classifier was reported to diagnose cytomegalovirus status with high specificity and sensitivity in both the original cohort and the validation cohort. A cluster of highly shared sequence variants was judged likely to be a technical artifact of the sequencing pipeline. According to a later analysis, TCR association rates differed among HLA loci, with DRB1 alleles showing the most associated TCRs and HLA-C alleles showing the fewest. A later analysis reported that several top co-occurrence clusters appeared linked to parvovirus B19, influenza, CMV and Epstein-Barr virus. Linkage disequilibrium might explain the correlated functional status among segregating V segments, but an unknown experimental factor could not be ruled out. In a later analysis, HLA-associated TCR beta chains showed more clonal expansion and lower generation probabilities than non-associated chains that were equally common. Because counts were too low, more than 15 rarely observed V segments, including chromosome 9 orphons, were left out of the earlier analysis of 587 of the donors. In vitro tests confirmed that a few of the cytomegalovirus-associated TCR beta chains recognize cytomegalovirus antigens. It was suggested by the authors that the approach could potentially be generalized to other disease states and immunological phenotypes. Because HLA typing was missing for some donors at each locus, association tests included only the typed subset.

The cohort comprised some 680 healthy bone marrow donors. Cohort members were all nominally healthy when sampled, although unrecorded immune exposures were likely present. The donor was CMV seronegative and belonged to the group of several hundred seronegative cohort members. A peripheral blood sample was collected from each donor, and TCR beta sequencing was performed on peripheral blood mononuclear cells. Genomic DNA was extracted from the blood cell samples with the Qiagen DNeasy Blood Extraction Kit. The library was produced with the immunoSEQ multiplex PCR assay. A mixture of 60 forward primers for TCR Vbeta segments and 13 reverse primers for TCR Jbeta segments was used in the multiplex PCR. The CDR3 region of rearranged TCR beta genes was amplified from genomic DNA by a multiplex PCR assay. The Illumina HiSeq System was used to sequence the amplified TCR beta libraries as 87-base-pair reads. The authors' pipeline ran thus. A later analysis tallied tens of millions of unique TCR beta chains across the 666 repertoires, and some 10 million of those chains were shared by two or more donors. To remove PCR and sequencing errors, raw reads were error-corrected and collapsed into unique sequences using a nearest-neighbor algorithm that merged closely related sequences. Alignment of CDR3 sequences to IMGT reference sequences was used to assign V, D and J gene segments. For a sequence to be retained, a match of at least six nucleotides to both a V gene segment and a J gene segment was required. Rearrangements were called productive when the CDR3 lacked stop codons and stayed in frame with V and J; all others were non-productive. CDR3 was defined by IMGT convention, running from the second conserved V-encoded cysteine to the conserved J-encoded phenylalanine. The earlier analysis of about 590 of the donors excluded sequences that lacked an unambiguous match to a single V gene segment. An earlier analysis of 500 to 700 of the donors classified V segments as functional when productive rearrangements were above 56.7% and as segregating when the standard deviation between donors was above 5%. To diagnose cytomegalovirus status from the catalog of TCR beta chain sequences, a statistical classification framework was built. V and J gene assignment, in a later analysis, came from comparing TCR nucleotide sequences with IMGT/GENE-DB human TR gene sequences. A later analysis assigned CDR3 sequences and most-parsimonious VDJ recombination scenarios with the TCRdist pipeline. A later analysis defined each TCR beta chain by its CDR3 amino acid sequence plus V-gene family, and excluded reads lacking a unique V-gene family. To address suspected cross-contamination and a sequencing artifact, a later analysis removed 592 highly shared, low-generation-probability nucleotide sequences. In a later analysis, a clonal expansion index was calculated for each public chain from normalized within-repertoire ranks of inferred template counts. In a later analysis, generation probabilities were computed with a VDJ recombination model fitted to out-of-frame rearrangements, and the resulting probabilities were checked against IGoR. In a later analysis, hypergeometric tests were used to score TCR-TCR, TCR-HLA and TCR-CMV co-occurrence, with a repertoire-size bias correction applied to TCR pairs. To estimate false discovery rates, a later analysis permuted the HLA or CMV assignments 20 times. In a later analysis, co-occurring TCRs were grouped using DBSCAN, and TCRdist sequence similarity was added for clustering within HLA-allele-positive subsets. Co-occurrence clustering excluded repertoires with fewer than 30,000 or more than 120,000 public chains, plus five with anomalous nucleotide sharing. In its TCRdb copy, this immuneACCESS table keeps in-frame sequences only and misses some clones. Where compared with another copy, unresolved V genes explain less than half of these, and the others have no known cause. That table gives V, J and clone size, and the DNA gave D and trimming. The sample table contains fewer than 250,000 clones; only one count was recorded for 70% to 85% of them. The ten largest clones represent approximately 3.8% of the sample.

For this clone: Its antigen target is currently unknown. No much larger clonotype is one base removed from it; base qualities were not supplied.

The CDR3 starts with the cysteine, ends with the phenylalanine, and has 15 residues. Left in the record is the CDR3 DNA by itself, 45 bases read in frame from the first base. The germline V gene supplies CDR1 SGHNT and CDR2 YENEEA. Relative to germline, V is missing 4 bases and J is missing 2 bases, with 8 bases of the junction outside any gene match. What was sequenced was PBMCs. The receptor comes from a male donor in good health and CMV-seronegative. The chain employs TRBV11-3 and TRBJ2-7; TRBD1 matches 7 bases in the middle. The nucleotide sequence reads TGTGCCAGCAGCTCTGGACAGGTCCCCCCCTACGAGCAGTACTTC. It encodes CASSSGQVPPYEQYF.